This paragraph covers one TCR beta chain sequence. The antigen remains undetermined. A much larger clone is a single base away; this may be a read error. This sample is drawn from a study of T cells in Graves' hyperthyroidism and ophthalmopathy. Points from the study as a whole: Most expanded thyroid clonotypes above 0.001 also appeared in blood.

The length of the CDR3 is 15 residues. The germline V gene encodes CDR1 SGHAT and CDR2 FQNNGV. Exclusion followed for patients with uncontrolled infection, other autoimmune disease, pregnancy or lactation. Regions amplified from RNA transcripts were the TCR beta CDR3 regions. The primer set for the first-round RT-PCR of the TCR CDR3 was HTBI. TCRdb processed the multiplex PCR reads anew with MiXCR; each CDR3 protein has one entry. The sample includes 500,000 to 650,000 distinct CDR3 sequences, about 45% seen only once; the top ten take about two fifths. The chain carries TRBV11-2 and TRBJ2-7; 8 bases fit TRBD1. This receptor was taken from an adult woman with Graves' disease, either hyperthyroidism or ophthalmopathy (not recorded which). The sequenced sample was peripheral blood or thyroid tissue (not recorded which). This chain's CDR3 is CANSLGSGGSYEQYF. The CDR3 DNA is TGTGCCAACAGCTTAGGGTCAGGGGGCAGCTACGAGCAGTACTTC. Full variable domain (rest looked up from reference TRBV11-2 and TRBJ2-7): EAGVAQSPRYKIIEKRQSVAFWCNPISGHATLYWYQQILGQGPKLLIQFQNNGVVDDSQLPKDRFSAERLKGVDSTLKIQPAKLEDSAVYLCANSLGSGGSYEQYFGPGTRLTVT.